Sequencing of this T cell receptor (beta chain) was carried out in a study of CD8 T cells in ankylosing spondylitis. Broader study findings: A TCR beta motif made of eight highly homologous variants seemed typical of ankylosing spondylitis blood. Significantly higher representation of disease-linked clones was reported for matched ankylosing spondylitis synovial fluid.

The germline V gene has CDR1 DFQATT and CDR2 SNEGSKA (reference sequence). V was pared by 6 bases and J by 4 bases, with 15 bases between. This CDR3 is 13 amino acids long. With respect to this clonotype: The antigen remains unidentified.

TCRdb re-called the 5' RACE reads with MiXCR, one entry per CDR3 protein. The sample shows approximately 440,000 distinct CDR3 sequences, roughly 18% of them seen only once. This receptor was identified in a male donor with ankylosing spondylitis. The chain has TRBV20-1 and TRBJ2-5; D is possibly TRBD1 (6 bases). Source material: blood, either unsorted or a sorted T cell fraction (not recorded which). The CDR3 DNA follows: TGCAGTGCCCCCGGAACAGGGACAGAGACCCAGTACTTC. It yields the protein CSAPGTGTETQYF.